These 22 T cell receptor beta chains came from one sample sequenced in a study of CXCR3-negative and CXCR3-positive naive CD8 T cells. The method, 5' RACE with UMI labels, was used to prepare the TRB cDNA libraries. TCRdb reprocessed the 5' RACE reads and stores each CDR3 protein as one record, lacking DNA. With 43,000 or so distinct CDR3 sequences in the sample, the ten largest clones hold roughly 1.4%. Sequencing used naive CXCR3- CD8+ T cells from blood. Subset denoted: CD45RO-CCR7+CD27+CD95- naive CD8+ T cells lacking CXCR3 (TNR3-). The receptors come from a human donor in good health. Some clones in this sample may be carry-over from other donors' samples.

The chain uses TRBV29-1 and TRBJ1-3; TCRdb reports TRBD1, a call that lacks DNA to check it against. The germline CDR1 and CDR2 sequences are SQVTM and ANQGSEA. CDR3 size: 13 residues. CDR3 amino acids: CSVVRGDGNAIYF.

The CDR3: CSVEVKGLYEQYF. The chain joins TRBV29-1 to TRBJ2-7. The germline CDR1 and CDR2 sequences are SQVTM and ANQGSEA. This CDR3 spans 13 amino acids.

The chain has TRBV9 and TRBJ2-7; TCRdb returns TRBD1, unconfirmable since there is no DNA. Germline CDR1 and CDR2: SGDLS and YYNGEE. The CDR3 length is 13 residues. This CDR3 is CASRPGIGGEQYF.

This chain uses TRBV3-1 with TRBJ1-4; TCRdb picks TRBD1, but there is no DNA to check that call. CDR1 and CDR2 from the germline V gene are LGHDT and YNNKEL (reference sequence). This CDR3 spans 12 amino acids. CDR3 protein: CASSGQAEKLFF.

The chain combines TRBV5-1 with TRBJ2-3; the TCRdb call, TRBD2, lacks DNA for checking. The germline V gene encodes CDR1 SGHRS and CDR2 YFSETQ. The CDR3 has 15 residues. The CDR3 loop is CASSFSGASTDTQYF.

V and J are TRBV5-1 and TRBJ1-2; TCRdb's assignment of TRBD1 cannot be checked, as there is no DNA. The CDR3 is 15 amino acids. Germline CDR1 is SGHRS and CDR2 is YFSETQ. The CDR3 here is CASSLSIPGNGGYTF.

This chain joins TRBV7-7 and TRBJ2-7; checking the TCRdb D call of TRBD1 is not possible without DNA. CDR1 is SSHAT and CDR2 is FNYEAQ in the germline V gene (reference sequence). The CDR3 is 13 amino acids. CDR3 sequence: CASSLSGSYEQYF.

The chain is built from TRBV3-1 and TRBJ2-5; checking the TCRdb D call of TRBD1 is not possible without DNA. This CDR3 spans 15 amino acids. Germline V gene data show CDR1 as LGHDT and CDR2 as YNNKEL (reference sequence). The CDR3 region is CASSQISGGQETQYF.

The chain uses TRBV29-1 and TRBJ1-1; the TCRdb call, TRBD1, lacks DNA for checking. This CDR3 has 12 amino acids. Germline V lookup: CDR1 SQVTM, CDR2 ANQGSEA. Here the CDR3 reads CSVRQGNTEAFF. Based on the CDR3 plus reference TRBV29-1 and TRBJ1-1, the full variable domain is SAVISQKPSRDICQRGTSLTIQCQVDSQVTMMFWYRQQPGQSLTLIATANQGSEATYESGFVIDKFPISRPNLTFSTLTVSNMSPEDSSIYLCSVRQGNTEAFFGQGTRLTVV.

V and J are TRBV27 and TRBJ2-1. CDR1 is MNHEY and CDR2 is SMNVEV in the germline V gene (reference sequence). This CDR3 has 11 residues. CDR3: CASSLGNEQFF.

The genes are TRBV4-1 and TRBJ2-5; TCRdb returns TRBD2, unconfirmable since there is no DNA. The CDR3 totals 14 residues. In germline, CDR1 is MGHRA, CDR2 YSYEKL. The chain's CDR3 is CASSLRPGGETQYF.

The chain employs TRBV12-3 or TRBV12-4 and TRBJ2-3; TCRdb designates TRBD2, a call that cannot be tested without DNA. The CDR3 is 16 residues long. CDR3 residues: CASSPDPSGGTDTQYF.

This chain uses TRBV29-1 with TRBJ2-7; TCRdb indicates TRBD1, and absent DNA this call remains unverified. This CDR3 comprises 14 residues. Germline loops: CDR1 SQVTM, CDR2 ANQGSEA. CDR3 sequence: CSASRGTGDYEQYF.

V is TRBV4-3 and J is TRBJ2-7; there is no DNA to check the TCRdb D call of TRBD1. Germline CDR1 and CDR2: LGHNA and YSLEER. The CDR3 is made up of 15 amino acids. The CDR3 protein is CASSQDRDNSYEQYF.

The chain employs TRBV20-1 and TRBJ1-1. Germline V lookup: CDR1 DFQATT, CDR2 SNEGSKA (reference sequence). This CDR3 comprises 12 residues. This CDR3 reads CSASLGDAEAFF.

The V gene is TRBV20-1, the J gene TRBJ2-3; TCRdb's D call of TRBD2 is untestable without DNA. The CDR3 totals 15 residues. Germline CDR1 is DFQATT and CDR2 is SNEGSKA (reference sequence). The CDR3 spells CSARDLERGSDTQYF.

V usage is TRBV27 and J usage is TRBJ2-7; TCRdb reports TRBD1, a call that lacks DNA to check it against. The V gene's germline CDR1 is MNHEY and CDR2 SMNVEV (reference sequence). The CDR3 has 13 amino acids. This CDR3 reads CASSARTGNEQYF.

J is TRBJ2-2 and V is TRBV15; TCRdb selects TRBD2, and the lack of DNA leaves this call unchecked. CDR1 and CDR2 (germline): LNHNV, YYDKDF (reference sequence). The CDR3 extends over 12 amino acids. CDR3 residues: CATSRRAGELFF. The variable domain in full, completed from reference TRBV15 and TRBJ2-2, reads DAMVIQNPRYQVTQFGKPVTLSCSQTLNHNVMYWYQQKSSQAPKLLFHYYDKDFNNEADTPDNFQSRRPNTSFCFLDIRSPGLGDTAMYLCATSRRAGELFFGEGSRLTVL.

This chain connects TRBV6-6 to TRBJ2-1; TCRdb reports TRBD2, a call that lacks DNA to check it against. Per germline, CDR1 MNHNY and CDR2 SVGAGI (reference sequence). CDR3 length equals 15 residues. The CDR3 spells CASRISSGEYNEQFF.

V usage is TRBV7-2 and J usage is TRBJ1-1; checking the TCRdb D call of TRBD1 is not possible without DNA. The germline V gene has CDR1 SGHTA and CDR2 FQGNSA. The length of the CDR3 is 14 residues. CDR3 protein: CASSLGTGNTEAFF.

The gene calls are TRBV15 and TRBJ2-5. The CDR3 totals 14 residues. CDR1 LNHNV and CDR2 YYDKDF come from the germline V gene (reference sequence). CDR3 region: CATSREFGVETQYF.

J is TRBJ2-7 and V is TRBV9. The CDR3 has 13 residues. Germline values: CDR1 SGDLS, CDR2 YYNGEE. CDR3 amino acids: CASNPFGRSEQYF.